Following are 25 T cell receptor beta chains from one sample sequenced in a study of T cells in Graves' hyperthyroidism and ophthalmopathy. RNA transcripts gave rise to amplified TCR beta CDR3 regions. During a first-round RT-PCR of the TCR CDR3, the HTBI primer set was used. TCRdb reprocessed the multiplex PCR reads with MiXCR, giving one entry per CDR3 protein. Of about 530,000 distinct CDR3 sequences detected, 15% to 20% appear once; the ten largest clones hold approximately 15%. The material sequenced was blood. Receptors were obtained from a woman aged 18-35 years with Graves' ophthalmopathy.

This chain joins TRBV7-9 and TRBJ2-5; 7 nucleotides line up with TRBD1. This CDR3 has 16 residues. The V gene end was trimmed by 11 bases and the J gene end by 3 bases; junction bases not matched to a gene: 18. Germline V CDR1 and CDR2: SEHNR, FQNEAQ (reference sequence). In nucleotides, the CDR3 is TGTGCCGCCTACGCGTGGCAGGGGGAAATGGAAGAGACCCAGTACTTC. Amino acid sequence: CAAYAWQGEMEETQYF.

Concerning this clonotype: Germline and junction disagree at one end, which may indicate a read error. The gene calls are TRBV18 and TRBJ2-1, with D possibly TRBD1 on 5 matching bases. The germline CDR1 and CDR2 sequences are KGHSH and LQKENI. This CDR3 comprises 15 residues. For the CDR3, the DNA is TGTGCCGGCTCACCACCCTCGACCAGGGCCCATGAGCAGTTCTTC. As protein: CAGSPPSTRAHEQFF.

This clonotype was seen at least ten times. The V call is TRBV2, the J call TRBJ1-2; possibly TRBD1 for D (6 bases). Germline V gene data show CDR1 as SNHLY and CDR2 as FYNNEI. Trimming removed 1 base at V and 1 base at J, with 7 bases between. This CDR3 has 14 amino acids. The CDR3 bases are TGTGCCAGCAGTGAAGAGGGGGGTAACTATGGCTACACCTTC. Translation gives CASSEEGGNYGYTF.

The genes are TRBV30 and TRBJ2-1; tentatively, D is TRBD1 (6 bases). The CDR3 loop spans 12 amino acids. Deletions cut 2 bases from V and 9 bases from J, with 11 bases between. CDR1 is GTSNPN and CDR2 is SVGIG in the germline V gene (reference sequence). This CDR3 reads CAWSLGAGEQFF. The CDR3 DNA reads TGTGCCTGGAGTCTGGGGGCAGGTGAGCAGTTCTTC.

This clonotype was counted a few times. V is TRBV13 and J is TRBJ2-3; TRBD2 is a possible D gene (5 bases). Germline CDR1 PRHDT, CDR2 FYEKMQ (reference sequence). Trimming shortened V by 0 bases and J by 10 bases, and 20 bases separated the two germline ends. This CDR3 has 16 amino acids. Here the CDR3 DNA reads TGTGCCAGCAGCTTAGGGCCCAGCGAGGGAACCGGGGCGCAGTATTTT. This sequence encodes CASSLGPSEGTGAQYF.

The sample holds a few counts of this clonotype. The rearrangement uses TRBV29-1 and TRBJ1-2, with D unresolved. With 6 bases removed from V and 2 bases from J, the gap between germline ends came to 7 bases. The CDR3 is made up of 11 amino acids. CDR1 is SQVTM, CDR2 ANQGSEA, per germline. CDR3 coding DNA: TGCAGCGTCTCAGAAAACTATGGCTACACCTTC. Translated, it gives CSVSENYGYTF.

This clonotype was seen a few times. The gene calls are TRBV29-1 and TRBJ1-1; TRBD1 might be the D (6 bases). The CDR3 has 14 amino acids. V was cut by 4 bases and J by 1 base, with 13 bases left in between. Per the germline V gene, CDR1 is SQVTM and CDR2 is ANQGSEA. The chain's CDR3 is CSVVSRGPNTEAFF. As DNA, the CDR3 is TGCAGCGTTGTCAGCAGGGGCCCGAACACTGAAGCTTTCTTT.

This clonotype occurred many times. The chain couples TRBV28 to TRBJ1-1; D gene uncertain. Germline assignment: CDR1 MDHEN and CDR2 SYDVKM. V gave up 5 bases and J gave up 6 bases, with 16 bases separating them. The CDR3 loop spans 14 amino acids. The CDR3 nucleotides are TGTGCCAGCAGTACCCGACGCCTTAACCCTGAAGCTTTCTTT. Amino acids: CASSTRRLNPEAFF. Supplemented by reference TRBV28 and TRBJ1-1, the full variable domain reads DVKVTQSSRYLVKRTGEKVFLECVQDMDHENMFWYRQDPGLGLRLIYFSYDVKMKEKGDIPEGYSVSREKKERFSLILESASTNQTSMYLCASSTRRLNPEAFFGQGTRLTVV.

This clonotype appeared many times. This chain uses TRBV6-1 with TRBJ1-2, with D tentatively TRBD1 (5 bases). Trimming removed 4 bases at V and 6 bases at J, with 15 bases between. The germline V gene encodes CDR1 MNHNS and CDR2 SASEGT. CDR3 length: 14 amino acids. Here the CDR3 DNA reads TGTGCCAGCAGTGTTGATGGGACTCTTCATGGCTACACCTTC. Its translation is CASSVDGTLHGYTF.

With respect to this clonotype: One junction end does not reproduce the germline sequence, and a read error may be involved. This rearrangement joins TRBV4-1 to TRBJ2-7; 7 bases align to TRBD2. The germline gives CDR1 MGHRA, CDR2 YSYEKL. This CDR3 is built from 15 residues. CDR3 loop: CASSQLRDYLYGQYF. The CDR3 DNA reads TGCGCCAGCAGCCAACTCCGGGACTACCTCTACGGGCAGTACTTC.

A word on this clonotype: This may be a read error, as it is one base from a much larger clone. This chain links TRBV7-2 with TRBJ2-2; D might be TRBD2 (6 bases). The V end lost 3 bases, the J end lost 3 bases, and 8 bases lay between the germline ends. Germline-derived CDR1 and CDR2 are SGHTA and FQGNSA. There are 14 residues in the CDR3. CDR3 in DNA: TGTACCAGCAGCTTTGAGCGGGACACCGGGGAGCTGTTTTTT. It translates to CTSSFERDTGELFF.

This clonotype was seen many times. The chain uses TRBV30 and TRBJ1-4; tentative D call: TRBD1 (5 bases). CDR3 length: 13 amino acids. Trimming removed 5 bases from V and 7 bases from J, with 14 bases in between. In germline, CDR1 is GTSNPN, CDR2 SVGIG (reference sequence). The CDR3 is CAWDPGRGEKLFF. CDR3 coding DNA: TGTGCCTGGGATCCGGGGCGCGGTGAAAAACTGTTTTTT.

This clonotype was counted ten times or more. The genes are TRBV7-9 and TRBJ1-1, with D perhaps TRBD1 (6 bases). Trimming left V 1 base short and J 8 bases short, with 8 bases between. The CDR3 extends over 12 amino acids. Germline V gene data show CDR1 as SEHNR and CDR2 as FQNEAQ (reference sequence). The CDR3 loop is CASSLVGQEAFF. As DNA, the CDR3 is TGTGCCAGCAGCTTAGTCGGACAGGAAGCTTTCTTT.

Notes on this clonotype: A read error is possible here, since a much larger clone lies one base away. V gene TRBV5-6 combines with J gene TRBJ2-1; the D call may be TRBD1 or TRBD2 (5 bases each). Germline lookup yields CDR1 SGHDT and CDR2 YYEEEE. Trimming shortened V by 2 bases and J by 11 bases, and 14 bases separated the two germline ends. This CDR3 has 13 residues. CDR3 amino acids: CASSFEARGQQFF. CDR3 coding DNA: TGTGCCAGCAGCTTTGAAGCGAGGGGACAGCAGTTCTTC.

This clonotype was seen a handful of times. A much bigger clone sits one base away, suggesting this may be a read error. This chain links TRBV7-2 with TRBJ2-1; 11 bases fit TRBD2. The CDR3 has 14 amino acids. Germline V gene sequence: CDR1 SGHTA, CDR2 FQGNSA. The CDR3 reads CASSVAGGLDEQFF. In DNA, the CDR3 is TGTGCCAGCAGCGTAGCGGGAGGGCTGGATGAGCAGTTCTTC.

V and J are TRBV3-1 and TRBJ2-6; D unclear. The CDR3 consists of 15 residues. V lost 2 bases and J 0 bases, leaving 5 bases between the germline ends. Germline CDR1 LGHDT, CDR2 YNNKEL (reference sequence). Here the CDR3 DNA reads TGTGCCAGCAGCCAAATCTTCTCTGGGGCCAACGTCCTGACTTTC. It codes for CASSQIFSGANVLTF.

V and J are TRBV12-3 or TRBV12-4 and TRBJ2-3; 12 bases line up with TRBD2. This CDR3 contains 17 residues. V shed 2 bases and J 0 bases; nucleotides not matched to a gene: 3. The CDR3 region has the DNA TGTGCCAGCAGTTTACGGGGACTAGCGGGTAGCACAGATACGCAGTATTTT. Amino acid sequence: CASSLRGLAGSTDTQYF.

This clonotype was recorded many times. The rearrangement uses TRBV2 and TRBJ1-1, with D possibly TRBD1 on 5 matching bases. This CDR3 is built from 14 residues. Germline V CDR1 and CDR2: SNHLY, FYNNEI. V shed 6 bases and J shed 4 bases, with 15 bases lying between them. The CDR3 region is CASRAGGVSTEAFF. The CDR3 bases are TGTGCCAGCAGGGCCGGGGGGGTCAGCACTGAAGCTTTCTTT.

V is TRBV5-1 and J is TRBJ1-1; 12 bases are a match to TRBD1. The CDR3 runs to 14 residues. CDR1 SGHRS and CDR2 YFSETQ come from the germline V gene. J gave up 12 bases and V 4 bases, and 10 bases lay outside the gene matches. CDR3 sequence reads: CASSPGDRGLLSFF. The CDR3 bases are TGCGCCAGCAGCCCAGGGGACAGGGGGCTCCTATCTTTCTTT.

The V and J genes are TRBV11-2 and TRBJ1-1, with 10 bases identical to TRBD1. The CDR3 spans 15 residues. CDR1 and CDR2 (germline): SGHAT, FQNNGV. V lost 6 bases to trimming and J lost 2 bases; unmatched junction nucleotides: 6. CDR3 amino acids: CASRCDRGLNTEAFF. The CDR3 DNA reads TGTGCCAGCAGGTGCGACAGGGGGCTTAACACTGAAGCTTTCTTT.

The chain links TRBV6-9 to TRBJ2-7; TRBD1 might be the D (5 bases). Germline V gene sequence: CDR1 MNHGY, CDR2 SVAAGI. V lost 3 bases to trimming and J lost 9 bases, with 21 bases between them. The CDR3 length is 15 residues. The CDR3 loop reads CASSYTPGLTNGQYF. The CDR3 bases are TGTGCCAGCAGTTACACCCCAGGGCTTACCAACGGGCAGTACTTC.

This clonotype occurred many times. The chain couples TRBV3-1 to TRBJ2-2; 12 bases align to TRBD2. CDR3 length: 18 amino acids. Germline CDR1 LGHDT, CDR2 YNNKEL (reference sequence). The junction had 11 bases not matched to a gene; V was cut back by 4 bases and J by 5 bases. The CDR3 loop reads CASSLIATSGRDTGELFF. CDR3 coding DNA: TGTGCCAGCAGCCTTATCGCGACTAGCGGGAGAGATACCGGGGAGCTGTTTTTT.

The chain is built from TRBV28 and TRBJ1-2; 7 nucleotides match TRBD1. V lost 7 bases to trimming and J lost 0 bases; unmatched junction nucleotides: 11. Germline values: CDR1 MDHEN, CDR2 SYDVKM. The CDR3 is 16 residues long. The CDR3 sequence is CASKGAPGGANYGYTF. The CDR3 nucleotides read TGTGCCAGCAAAGGGGCCCCAGGGGGGGCTAACTATGGCTACACCTTC.

This clonotype was counted ten times or more. This chain uses TRBV28 with TRBJ2-7; 10 positions agree with TRBD2. Germline assignment: CDR1 MDHEN and CDR2 SYDVKM. This CDR3 contains 13 residues. V lost 8 bases, J lost 3 bases, and 4 bases stayed unmatched. The CDR3 DNA sequence: TGTGCCAGCCACCAGCGGGAGGGCTACGAGCAGTACTTC. Residues: CASHQREGYEQYF.

This chain joins TRBV28 and TRBJ2-1; 8 bases fit TRBD2. This CDR3 has 15 residues. V was pared by 3 bases and J by 2 bases, with 3 bases of the junction left unmatched. Germline values: CDR1 MDHEN, CDR2 SYDVKM. CDR3 in DNA: TGTGCCAGCAGTTTCCGGGGGGGACCCTACAATGAGCAGTTCTTC. Residues: CASSFRGGPYNEQFF.